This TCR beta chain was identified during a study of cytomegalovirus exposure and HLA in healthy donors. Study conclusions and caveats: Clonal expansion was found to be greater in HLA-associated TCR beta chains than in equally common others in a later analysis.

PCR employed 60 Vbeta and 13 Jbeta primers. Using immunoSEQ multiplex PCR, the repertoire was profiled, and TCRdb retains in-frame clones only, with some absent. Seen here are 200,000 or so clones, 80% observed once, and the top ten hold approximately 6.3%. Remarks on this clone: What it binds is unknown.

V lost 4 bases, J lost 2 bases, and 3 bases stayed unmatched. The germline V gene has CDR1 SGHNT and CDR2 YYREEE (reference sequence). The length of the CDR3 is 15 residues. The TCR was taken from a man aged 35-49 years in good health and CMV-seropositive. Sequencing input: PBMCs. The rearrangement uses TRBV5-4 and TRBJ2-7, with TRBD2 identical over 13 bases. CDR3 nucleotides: TGTGCCAGCAGCCTGGGACTAGCGGGAACCTACGAGCAGTACTTC. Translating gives CASSLGLAGTYEQYF.